This paragraph covers one T cell receptor (beta chain) sequence. Its antigen remains unknown. The sample comes from a study of T cell responses to AZD1222 COVID-19 vaccine. Study conclusions and caveats: Unmutated variant regions are reportedly the target of nearly half of TCRs that are spike-specific. Elevations in Spike-specific TCR breadth and depth followed administration of two AZD1222 doses. Dominant CD4 TCR responses targeted spike regions 160-218 and 743-854.

The V and J ends lost 4 bases and 5 bases respectively, with 20 bases between them. CDR3 length: 16 amino acids. CDR1 is MNHNS and CDR2 is SASEGT in the germline V gene. The data were produced by immunoSEQ multiplex PCR, yet TCRdb's version contains in-frame clones alone and is incomplete. In the table there are tens of thousands of clones, 92% of which are singletons. The sequenced sample was peripheral blood, obtained on day 0 of AZD1222 vaccination. The J gene is TRBJ1-2, the V gene TRBV6-1; weak D call: TRBD1 (5 bases). The sequence was obtained from an adult in good health. CDR3 sequence (DNA): TGTGCCAGCAGTGCGGGCGGAATGGGGGGAAGGTATGGCTACACCTTC. It encodes CASSAGGMGGRYGYTF.